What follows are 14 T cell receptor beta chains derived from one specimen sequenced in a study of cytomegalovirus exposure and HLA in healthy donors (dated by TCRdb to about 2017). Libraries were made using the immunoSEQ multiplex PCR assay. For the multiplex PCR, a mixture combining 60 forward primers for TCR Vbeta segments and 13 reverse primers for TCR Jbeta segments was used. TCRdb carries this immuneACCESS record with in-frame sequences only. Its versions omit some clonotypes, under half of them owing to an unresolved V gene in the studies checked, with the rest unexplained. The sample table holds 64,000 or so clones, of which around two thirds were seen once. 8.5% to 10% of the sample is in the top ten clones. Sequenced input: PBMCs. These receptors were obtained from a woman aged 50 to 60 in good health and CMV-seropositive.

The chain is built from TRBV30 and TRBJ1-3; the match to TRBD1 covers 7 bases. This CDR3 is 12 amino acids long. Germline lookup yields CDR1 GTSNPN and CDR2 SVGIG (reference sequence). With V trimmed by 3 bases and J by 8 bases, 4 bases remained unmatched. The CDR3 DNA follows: TGTGCCTGGAGCATTCAGGGGGACACCATATATTTT. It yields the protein CAWSIQGDTIYF.

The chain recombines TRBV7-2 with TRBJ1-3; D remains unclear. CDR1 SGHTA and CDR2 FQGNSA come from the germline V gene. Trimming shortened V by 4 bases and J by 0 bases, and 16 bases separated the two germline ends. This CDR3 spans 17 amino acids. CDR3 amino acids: CASSSLGGRHSGNTIYF. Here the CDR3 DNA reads TGTGCCAGCAGCTCCCTCGGAGGGCGACACTCTGGAAACACCATATATTTT. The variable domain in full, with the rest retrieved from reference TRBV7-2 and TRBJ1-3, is GAGVSQSPSNKVTEKGKDVELRCDPISGHTALYWYRQSLGQGLEFLIYFQGNSAPDKSGLPSDRFSAERTGGSVSTLTIQRTQQEDSAVYLCASSSLGGRHSGNTIYFGEGSWLTVV.

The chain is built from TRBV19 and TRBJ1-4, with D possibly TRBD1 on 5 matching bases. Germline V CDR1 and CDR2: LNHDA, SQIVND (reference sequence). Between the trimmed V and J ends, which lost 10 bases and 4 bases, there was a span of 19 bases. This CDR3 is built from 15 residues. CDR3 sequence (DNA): TGTGCCACTGAGGCGGGGACGAGGGATAATGAAAAACTGTTTTTT. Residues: CATEAGTRDNEKLFF.

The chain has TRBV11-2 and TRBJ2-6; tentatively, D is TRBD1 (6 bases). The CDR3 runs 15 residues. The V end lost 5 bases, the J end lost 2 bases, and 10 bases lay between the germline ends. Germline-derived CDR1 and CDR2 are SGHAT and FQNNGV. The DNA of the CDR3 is TGTGCCAGCAGCAGGGGGTGGGCTGGGGCCAACGTCCTGACTTTC. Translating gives CASSRGWAGANVLTF.

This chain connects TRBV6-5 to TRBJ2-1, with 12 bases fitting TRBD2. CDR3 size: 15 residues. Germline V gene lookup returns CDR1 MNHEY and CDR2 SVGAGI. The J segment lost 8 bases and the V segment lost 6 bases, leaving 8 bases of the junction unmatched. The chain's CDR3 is CASSSLAGGRDEQFF. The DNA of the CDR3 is TGTGCCAGCAGCTCGCTAGCGGGGGGGCGTGATGAGCAGTTCTTC.

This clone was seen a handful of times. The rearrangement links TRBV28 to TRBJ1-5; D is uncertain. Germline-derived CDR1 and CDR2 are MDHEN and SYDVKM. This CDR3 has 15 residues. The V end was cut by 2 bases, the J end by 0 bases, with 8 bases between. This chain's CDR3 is CASSLPTDSNQPQHF. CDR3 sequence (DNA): TGTGCCAGCAGTTTACCCACAGATAGCAATCAGCCCCAGCATTTT.

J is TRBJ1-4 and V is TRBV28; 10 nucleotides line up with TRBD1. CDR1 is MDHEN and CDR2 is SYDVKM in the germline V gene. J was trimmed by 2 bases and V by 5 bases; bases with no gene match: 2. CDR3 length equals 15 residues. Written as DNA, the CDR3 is TGTGCCAGCAGTAAGACAGGGGGCACTAATGAAAAACTGTTTTTT. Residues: CASSKTGGTNEKLFF.

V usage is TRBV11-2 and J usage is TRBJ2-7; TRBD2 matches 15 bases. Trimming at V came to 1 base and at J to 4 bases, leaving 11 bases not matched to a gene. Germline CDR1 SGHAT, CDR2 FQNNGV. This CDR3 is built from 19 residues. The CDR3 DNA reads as TGTGCCAGCAGCTTAGGAGGGGGTTGGACTAGCGGGAGGGGGTACGAGCAGTACTTC. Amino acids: CASSLGGGWTSGRGYEQYF.

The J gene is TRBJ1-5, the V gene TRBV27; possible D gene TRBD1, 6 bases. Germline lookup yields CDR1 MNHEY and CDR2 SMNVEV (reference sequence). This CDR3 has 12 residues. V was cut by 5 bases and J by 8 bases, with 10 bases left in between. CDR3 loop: CASSGGNEPQHF. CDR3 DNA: TGTGCCAGCAGTGGGGGCAACGAGCCCCAGCATTTT.

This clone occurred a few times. The CDR3 DNA reads TGTGCCAGCAGCGAGGGAACTTACGAGCAGTACTTC. Protein: CASSEGTYEQYF. The chain couples TRBV5-4 to TRBJ2-7, with a tentative D call TRBD2 (5 bases). CDR1 is SGHNT, CDR2 YYREEE, per germline (reference sequence). This CDR3 contains 12 residues. Trimming left V 4 bases short and J 4 bases short, with 9 bases between.

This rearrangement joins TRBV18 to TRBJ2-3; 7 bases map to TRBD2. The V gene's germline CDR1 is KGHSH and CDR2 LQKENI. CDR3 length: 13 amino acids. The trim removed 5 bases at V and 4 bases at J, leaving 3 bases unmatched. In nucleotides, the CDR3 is TGTGCCAGCTCAACGACTAGCCCAGATACGCAGTATTTT. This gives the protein CASSTTSPDTQYF.

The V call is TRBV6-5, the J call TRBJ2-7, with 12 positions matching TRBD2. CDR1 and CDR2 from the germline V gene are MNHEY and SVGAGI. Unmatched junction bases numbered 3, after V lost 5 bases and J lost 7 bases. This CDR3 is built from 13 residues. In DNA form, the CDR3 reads TGTGCCAGCAGTCGGGGACTAGCGGGTGAGCAGTACTTC. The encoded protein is CASSRGLAGEQYF.

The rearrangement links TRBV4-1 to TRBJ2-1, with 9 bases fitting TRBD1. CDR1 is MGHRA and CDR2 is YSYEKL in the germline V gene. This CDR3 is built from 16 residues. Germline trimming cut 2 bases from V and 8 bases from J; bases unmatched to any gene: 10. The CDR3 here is CASSQYQDRGIDEQFF. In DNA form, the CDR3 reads TGCGCCAGCAGCCAATATCAGGACAGGGGAATCGATGAGCAGTTCTTC.

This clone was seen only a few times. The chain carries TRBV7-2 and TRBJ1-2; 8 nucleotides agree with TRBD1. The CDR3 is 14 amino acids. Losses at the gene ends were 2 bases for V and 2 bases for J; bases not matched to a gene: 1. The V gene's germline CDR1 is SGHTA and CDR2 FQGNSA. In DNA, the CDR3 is TGTGCCAGCAGCTTATGGACAGGGAACTATGGCTACACCTTC. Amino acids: CASSLWTGNYGYTF.